Below, 15 T cell receptor beta chains from the same sample are listed, as sequenced in a study of cytomegalovirus exposure and HLA in healthy donors. PCR involved 60 Vbeta and 13 Jbeta primers. This table comes from immunoSEQ multiplex PCR, and its TCRdb copy is limited to in-frame clones, with some not included. The sample has about 120,000 clones, about four fifths seen once. Sequencing was done on a sample of PBMCs. The receptor set was obtained from a woman in her late teens or twenties in good health and CMV-seronegative.

This clone has only a few counts. The J gene is TRBJ2-1, the V gene TRBV2; 15 nucleotides match TRBD2. The germline gives CDR1 SNHLY, CDR2 FYNNEI. The CDR3 extends over 14 amino acids. Trimming removed 5 bases from V and 9 bases from J; junction bases left unmatched: 2. The DNA of the CDR3 is TGTGCCAGCAGTAAGGGACTAGCGGGGGGTGAGCAGTTCTTC. Protein product: CASSKGLAGGEQFF.

CDR3 sequence: CASSQWGQAYTEAFF. The CDR3 coding sequence is TGCGCCAGCAGCCAATGGGGACAGGCCTACACTGAAGCTTTCTTT. The chain joins TRBV4-1 to TRBJ1-1; 8 nucleotides align to TRBD1. V shed 2 bases, J shed 3 bases, and the junction held 5 bases outside the gene matches. CDR3 length: 15 residues. Germline-derived CDR1 and CDR2 are MGHRA and YSYEKL.

There are a few counts of this clone. The CDR3 reads CASSQEWPQMNTEAFF. The CDR3 nucleotides are TGTGCCAGCAGCCAAGAATGGCCTCAAATGAACACTGAAGCTTTCTTT. The chain uses TRBV4-2 and TRBJ1-1, with no clear D. This CDR3 region has 16 residues. Germline V gives CDR1 LGHNA, CDR2 YNFKEQ. V was pared by 0 bases and J by 0 bases, with 11 bases between.

The V gene is TRBV6-5, the J gene TRBJ1-1; D is uncertain. The V end lost 5 bases, the J end lost 0 bases, and 13 bases lay between the germline ends. The germline V gene encodes CDR1 MNHEY and CDR2 SVGAGI. The CDR3 sequence is 15 residues long. This CDR3 reads CASSNPYGVNTEAFF. The DNA for the CDR3 is TGTGCCAGCAGTAACCCTTACGGGGTGAACACTGAAGCTTTCTTT.

This clone was observed a single time. J is TRBJ1-1 and V is TRBV14; no definite D call. V lost 1 base and J 10 bases, leaving 10 bases between the germline ends. Germline lookup yields CDR1 SGHDN and CDR2 FVKESK. The CDR3 is 12 amino acids. In nucleotides, the CDR3 is TGTGCCAGCAGCCAAGGAAGGAGAGGAGCTTTCTTT. Its protein product is CASSQGRRGAFF.

The chain joins TRBV4-1 to TRBJ1-2; 8 bases map to TRBD1. Trimming took 4 bases from V and 4 from J; bases not matched to a gene: 8. The CDR3 runs to 15 residues. CDR1 is MGHRA and CDR2 is YSYEKL in the germline V gene. The CDR3 nucleotides read TGCGCCAGCAGCCTAGGACAGGGCAGGGGCTATGGCTACACCTTC. This codes for CASSLGQGRGYGYTF.

The sample holds one count of this clone. The gene calls are TRBV2 and TRBJ2-7, with D perhaps TRBD2 (5 bases). Trimming took 8 bases from V and 6 from J, leaving 8 bases between them. The CDR3 is 10 residues long. The germline V gene encodes CDR1 SNHLY and CDR2 FYNNEI. Here the CDR3 DNA reads TGTGCCAGCCGAAGCGGCGAGCAGTACTTC. Protein sequence: CASRSGEQYF.

J is TRBJ1-1 and V is TRBV29-1; D is undetermined. Trimming removed 5 bases from V and 4 bases from J, with 11 bases in between. Germline V CDR1 and CDR2: SQVTM, ANQGSEA. The CDR3 has 12 amino acids. The CDR3 DNA is TGCAGCGTTTCCCGCCCGGGCACTGAAGCTTTCTTT. This codes for CSVSRPGTEAFF.

This clone was observed a handful of times. The gene calls are TRBV6-1 and TRBJ1-1; no clear D. V lost 1 base, J lost 1 base, and 7 bases lay in between. Germline V gene sequence: CDR1 MNHNS, CDR2 SASEGT. The CDR3 is made up of 14 amino acids. CDR3 amino acids: CASSEEWQNTEAFF. CDR3 sequence (DNA): TGTGCCAGCAGTGAAGAATGGCAGAACACTGAAGCTTTCTTT.

The gene calls are TRBV5-4 and TRBJ2-2; 12 nucleotides match TRBD2. This CDR3 has 16 amino acids. The germline CDR1 and CDR2 sequences are SGHNT and YYREEE (reference sequence). V lost 3 bases to trimming and J lost 5 bases; unmatched junction nucleotides: 5. CDR3 sequence: CASSYSSGGATGELFF. The CDR3, as DNA: TGTGCCAGCAGCTACTCTAGCGGGGGGGCTACCGGGGAGCTGTTTTTT.

The rearrangement joins TRBV19 to TRBJ1-5; 9 bases line up with TRBD1. V shed 4 bases and J 6 bases; nucleotides not matched to a gene: 13. CDR3 length equals 17 residues. The germline gives CDR1 LNHDA, CDR2 SQIVND (reference sequence). CDR3 in amino acids: CASSKRERTGARQPQHF. The CDR3 region has the DNA TGTGCCAGTAGTAAGAGGGAAAGGACAGGGGCCCGTCAGCCCCAGCATTTT. The full variable domain, its missing parts supplied by reference TRBV19 and TRBJ1-5, is DGGITQSPKYLFRKEGQNVTLSCEQNLNHDAMYWYRQDPGQGLRLIYYSQIVNDFQKGDIAEGYSVSREKKESFPLTVTSAQKNPTAFYLCASSKRERTGARQPQHFGDGTRLSIL.

This clone was seen only once. The rearrangement links TRBV6-1 to TRBJ2-7; TRBD2 matches at 7 bases. The J segment lost 6 bases and the V segment lost 1 base, leaving 3 bases of the junction unmatched. Germline assignment: CDR1 MNHNS and CDR2 SASEGT. There are 13 residues in the CDR3. The CDR3 spells CASSEVGEGEQYF. The CDR3 coding sequence is TGTGCCAGCAGTGAAGTAGGGGAGGGCGAGCAGTACTTC.

V usage is TRBV18 and J usage is TRBJ1-1, with D uncertain. This CDR3 has 13 residues. V was cut by 2 bases and J by 3 bases, with 7 bases left in between. Per the germline V gene, CDR1 is KGHSH and CDR2 is LQKENI. The CDR3 loop is CASSPIIHTEAFF. Written as DNA, the CDR3 is TGTGCCAGCTCACCAATAATCCACACTGAAGCTTTCTTT.

V gene TRBV6-5 combines with J gene TRBJ2-7; 7 bases line up with TRBD2. Germline V gene data show CDR1 as MNHEY and CDR2 as SVGAGI. The CDR3 has 14 amino acids. The V and J ends lost 10 bases and 2 bases, in that order; junction bases with no gene match: 11. The CDR3 DNA sequence: TGTGCCACCCACAGCGGGGCGTCCCCCTACGAGCAGTACTTC. It encodes CATHSGASPYEQYF.

This clone was seen once. This chain's CDR3 is CASSSQGGTGSYGYTF. CDR3 bases: TGTGCCAGCAGTTCCCAAGGAGGGACAGGGAGCTATGGCTACACCTTC. The chain is built from TRBV28 and TRBJ1-2; 9 bases are shared with TRBD1. Trimming took 4 bases from V and 4 from J; bases not matched to a gene: 10. CDR1 is MDHEN, CDR2 SYDVKM, per germline. This CDR3 is 16 amino acids long.